This T cell receptor beta chain stems from a study of response to subunit inactivated influenza vaccine. The study's findings and limits: Authors suggested that a seasonal influenza vaccination recruits few new T cells each time.

TCRdb called the RT-PCR reads again in MiXCR, with one record for every CDR3 protein. Found here are 650,000 to 800,000 distinct CDR3 sequences, under 20% of them singletons; the top ten hold roughly a tenth. Regarding this clonotype: As yet, its antigen is unknown.

The TCR was taken from a man over 45 who received an inactivated influenza vaccine. Specimen: PBMCs from blood, collected 4 to 6 days after vaccination.

The CDR3 is CASSLSPGQGTYEQYF. CDR3 coding DNA: TGTGCCAGCTCACTCAGCCCGGGACAGGGTACCTACGAGCAGTACTTC. The rearrangement uses TRBV18 and TRBJ2-7, with TRBD1 identical over 9 bases. This CDR3 comprises 16 residues. V shed 4 bases and J 2 bases; nucleotides not matched to a gene: 9. The germline V gene encodes CDR1 KGHSH and CDR2 LQKENI.